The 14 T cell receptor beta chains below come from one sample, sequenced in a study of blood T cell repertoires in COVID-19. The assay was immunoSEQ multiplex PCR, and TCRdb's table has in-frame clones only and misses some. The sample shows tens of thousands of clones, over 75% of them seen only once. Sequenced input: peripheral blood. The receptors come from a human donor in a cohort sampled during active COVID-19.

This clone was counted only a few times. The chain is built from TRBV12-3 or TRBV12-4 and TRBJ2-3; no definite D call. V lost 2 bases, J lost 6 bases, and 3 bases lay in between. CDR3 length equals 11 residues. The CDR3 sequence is CASSLSDTQYF. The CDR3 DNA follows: TGTGCCAGCAGTTTATCGGATACGCAGTATTTT.

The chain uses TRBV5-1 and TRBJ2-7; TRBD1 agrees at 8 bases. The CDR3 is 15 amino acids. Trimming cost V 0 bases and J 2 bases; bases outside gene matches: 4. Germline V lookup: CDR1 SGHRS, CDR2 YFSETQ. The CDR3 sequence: CASSLGEQGAYEQYF. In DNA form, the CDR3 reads TGCGCCAGCAGCTTGGGCGAACAGGGGGCCTACGAGCAGTACTTC. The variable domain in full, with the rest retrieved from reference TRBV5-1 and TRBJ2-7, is KAGVTQTPRYLIKTRGQQVTLSCSPISGHRSVSWYQQTPGQGLQFLFEYFSETQRNKGNFPGRFSGRQFSNSRSEMNVSTLELGDSALYLCASSLGEQGAYEQYFGPGTRLTVT.

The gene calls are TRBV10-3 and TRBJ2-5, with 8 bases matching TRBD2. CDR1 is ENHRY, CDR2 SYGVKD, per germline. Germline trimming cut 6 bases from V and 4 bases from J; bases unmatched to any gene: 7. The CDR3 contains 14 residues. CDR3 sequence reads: CAIRESGSRETQYF. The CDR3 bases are TGTGCCATCAGGGAGAGCGGGAGTCGAGAGACCCAGTACTTC.

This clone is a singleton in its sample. The CDR3: CASSVGPSGELFF. The DNA for the CDR3 is TGTGCCAGCAGCGTAGGGCCATCCGGGGAGCTGTTTTTT. V gene TRBV9 combines with J gene TRBJ2-2; D ambiguous. Germline-derived CDR1 and CDR2 are SGDLS and YYNGEE. V dropped 0 bases and J dropped 6 bases, with 6 bases sitting between them. The CDR3 is 13 amino acids.

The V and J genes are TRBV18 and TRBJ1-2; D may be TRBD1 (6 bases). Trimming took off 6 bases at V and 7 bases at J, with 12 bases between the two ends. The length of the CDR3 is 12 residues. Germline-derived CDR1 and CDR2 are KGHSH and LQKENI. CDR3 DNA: TGTGCCAGCTCCCCTAAAGGGGGTGGCTACACCTTC. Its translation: CASSPKGGGYTF.

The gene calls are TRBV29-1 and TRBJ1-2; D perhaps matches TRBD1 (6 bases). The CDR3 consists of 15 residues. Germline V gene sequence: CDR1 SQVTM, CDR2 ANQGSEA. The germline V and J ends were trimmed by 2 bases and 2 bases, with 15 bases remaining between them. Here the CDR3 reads CSVESSAGANYGYTF. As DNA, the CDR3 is TGCAGCGTTGAATCTTCGGCAGGGGCAAACTATGGCTACACCTTC. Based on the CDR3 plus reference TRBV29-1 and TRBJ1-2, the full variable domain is SAVISQKPSRDICQRGTSLTIQCQVDSQVTMMFWYRQQPGQSLTLIATANQGSEATYESGFVIDKFPISRPNLTFSTLTVSNMSPEDSSIYLCSVESSAGANYGYTFGSGTRLTVV.

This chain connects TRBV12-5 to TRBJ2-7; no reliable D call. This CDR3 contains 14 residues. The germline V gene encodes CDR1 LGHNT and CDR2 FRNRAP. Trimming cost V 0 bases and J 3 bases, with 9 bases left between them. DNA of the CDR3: TGTGCTAGTGGTTTGGTACCCCCCGGCTACGAGCAGTACTTC. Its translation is CASGLVPPGYEQYF.

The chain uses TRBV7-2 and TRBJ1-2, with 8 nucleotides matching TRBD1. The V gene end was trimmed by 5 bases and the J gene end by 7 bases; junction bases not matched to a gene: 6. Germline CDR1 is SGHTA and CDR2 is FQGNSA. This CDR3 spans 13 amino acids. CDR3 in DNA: TGTGCCAGCAGCCAGGACAGGGACGGTGGCTACACCTTC. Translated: CASSQDRDGGYTF.

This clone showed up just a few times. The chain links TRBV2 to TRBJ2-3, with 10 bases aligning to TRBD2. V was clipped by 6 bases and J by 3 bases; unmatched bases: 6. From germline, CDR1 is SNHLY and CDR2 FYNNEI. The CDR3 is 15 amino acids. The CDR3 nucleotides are TGTGCCAGCAGGATAGCGGGGGGTAGAACAGATACGCAGTATTTT. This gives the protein CASRIAGGRTDTQYF.

The CDR3 protein is CASSLEGGSGNTIYF. The CDR3 nucleotides read TGTGCCAGCAGTTTGGAAGGGGGCTCCGGAAACACCATATATTTT. The chain has TRBV27 and TRBJ1-3; the match to TRBD1 covers 7 bases. The trim removed 3 bases at V and 4 bases at J, leaving 6 bases unmatched. This CDR3 region has 15 residues. Germline CDR1 is MNHEY and CDR2 is SMNVEV (reference sequence).

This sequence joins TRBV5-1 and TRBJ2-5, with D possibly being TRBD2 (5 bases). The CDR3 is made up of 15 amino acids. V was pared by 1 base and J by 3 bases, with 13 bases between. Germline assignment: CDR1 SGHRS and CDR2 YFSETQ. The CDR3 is CASSLSTRAEETQYF. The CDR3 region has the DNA TGCGCCAGCAGCTTGAGTACTAGGGCTGAAGAGACCCAGTACTTC.

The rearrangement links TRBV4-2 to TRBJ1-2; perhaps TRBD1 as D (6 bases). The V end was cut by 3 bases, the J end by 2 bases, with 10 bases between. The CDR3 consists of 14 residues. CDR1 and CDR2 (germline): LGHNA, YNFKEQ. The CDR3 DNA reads TGTGCCAGCAGCCAGCCAACAGGGAACTATGGCTACACCTTC. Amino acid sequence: CASSQPTGNYGYTF.

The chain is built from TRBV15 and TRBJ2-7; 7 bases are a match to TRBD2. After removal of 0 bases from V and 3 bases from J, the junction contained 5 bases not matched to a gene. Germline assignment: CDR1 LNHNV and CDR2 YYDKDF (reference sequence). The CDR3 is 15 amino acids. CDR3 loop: CATSRDWGGFYEQYF. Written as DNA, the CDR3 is TGTGCCACCAGCAGAGATTGGGGGGGTTTCTACGAGCAGTACTTC.

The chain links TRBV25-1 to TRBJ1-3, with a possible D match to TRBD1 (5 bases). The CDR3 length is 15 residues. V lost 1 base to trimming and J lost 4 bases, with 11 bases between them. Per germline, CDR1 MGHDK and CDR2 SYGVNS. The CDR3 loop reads CASSEWGGSGNTIYF. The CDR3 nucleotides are TGTGCCAGCAGTGAATGGGGGGGTTCAGGAAACACCATATATTTT. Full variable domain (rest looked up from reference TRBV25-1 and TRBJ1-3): EADIYQTPRYLVIGTGKKITLECSQTMGHDKMYWYQQDPGMELHLIHYSYGVNSTEKGDLSSESTVSRIRTEHFPLTLESARPSHTSQYLCASSEWGGSGNTIYFGEGSWLTVV.